This TCR beta chain was recovered during a study of blood T cell repertoires in COVID-19. Using immunoSEQ multiplex PCR, the repertoire was profiled, and TCRdb retains in-frame clones only, with some absent. The repertoire has 200,000 to 300,000 clones, 80% to 90% of them found once; the top ten carry under 2.5%. J lost 9 bases, V lost 0 bases, and 3 bases had no gene match. CDR3 length equals 12 residues. Germline CDR1 reads SQVTM; CDR2 reads ANQGSEA. Material for sequencing was peripheral blood. The sequence came from a man under 40 with active or convalescent COVID-19. The chain has TRBV29-1 and TRBJ1-2; 8 nucleotides match TRBD1. Here the CDR3 DNA reads TGCAGCGTTGAAGAGCAGGGGGCCAGCTACACCTTC. It encodes CSVEEQGASYTF.